The T cell receptor (beta chain) under discussion was sequenced for a study of blood T cell repertoires in COVID-19. Germline CDR1 and CDR2: LGHDT and YNNKEL (reference sequence). The CDR3 is 14 residues long. V was trimmed by 4 bases and J by 5 bases, leaving 14 bases between them. The repertoire was sequenced with immunoSEQ multiplex PCR; TCRdb's copy has only in-frame clones and lacks some. This sample has around 270,000 clones; around 88% occur once, and the top ten carry roughly 0.8%. Sequencing input: peripheral blood. The clonotype was recovered from a man aged 25 to 40 with acute or convalescent COVID-19. This chain joins TRBV3-1 (or the pseudogene TRBV3-2) and TRBJ1-2, with a tentative D call TRBD1 (6 bases). DNA of the CDR3: TGTGCCAGCAGCCCAACAGGGTACGGATATGGCTACACCTTC. Its protein product is CASSPTGYGYGYTF.